These 29 T cell receptor beta chains were all obtained from the same sample, sequenced in a study of T cells in narcolepsy. This table comes from immunoSEQ multiplex PCR, and its TCRdb copy is limited to in-frame clones, with some not included. Of around 32,000 clones listed, 75% to 90% are singletons. Input material: CD45RA- memory CD4+ T cells from PBMCs. Receptors were obtained from a human donor with narcolepsy.

This chain uses TRBV19 with TRBJ1-1; no firm D call. The V and J ends lost 3 bases and 3 bases respectively, with 11 bases between them. Germline-derived CDR1 and CDR2 are LNHDA and SQIVND (reference sequence). The CDR3 runs 14 residues. The DNA of the CDR3 is TGTGCCAGTAGTATTTACAAGACGGACACTGAAGCTTTCTTT. It specifies CASSIYKTDTEAFF. Variable domain in full (rest from reference TRBV19 and TRBJ1-1): DGGITQSPKYLFRKEGQNVTLSCEQNLNHDAMYWYRQDPGQGLRLIYYSQIVNDFQKGDIAEGYSVSREKKESFPLTVTSAQKNPTAFYLCASSIYKTDTEAFFGQGTRLTVV.

Details on this clone: One end of the junction does not line up with germline, which may come from a read error. V and J are TRBV25-1 and TRBJ2-3; TRBD2 matches 8 bases. The germline V gene encodes CDR1 MGHDK and CDR2 SYGVNS. This CDR3 region has 17 residues. Here the CDR3 reads CARSRGRGGGQGDTQYF. In DNA, the CDR3 is TGTGCCCGCAGCCGAGGACGGGGCGGGGGGCAGGGAGATACGCAGTATTTT.

This clone was detected only once. At one end the junction does not follow the germline gene, possibly because of a read error. The V gene is TRBV18, the J gene TRBJ2-7; 8 nucleotides line up with TRBD1. Germline V gene data show CDR1 as KGHSH and CDR2 as LQKENI. This CDR3 spans 13 amino acids. CDR3 nucleotide sequence: TGTGCCAGCTCACCGGACAGGGATGGGGTATGGGACTTC. Its protein product is CASSPDRDGVWDF.

This chain links TRBV19 with TRBJ2-7; 14 bases agree with TRBD2. Trimming cost V 5 bases and J 0 bases; bases outside gene matches: 3. CDR3 size: 16 residues. Germline V gene lookup returns CDR1 LNHDA and CDR2 SQIVND (reference sequence). The CDR3 DNA reads as TGTGCCAGTAGTGCCGGACTAGCGGGGGGCTCCTACGAGCAGTACTTC. Its protein is CASSAGLAGGSYEQYF.

The chain carries TRBV9 and TRBJ1-6, with D possibly matching TRBD1 (6 bases). CDR1 and CDR2 from the germline V gene are SGDLS and YYNGEE. The V end was cut by 4 bases, the J end by 7 bases, with 9 bases between. The CDR3 contains 13 residues. CDR3: CASSRQENSPLHF. The CDR3 DNA reads TGTGCCAGCAGCCGACAGGAGAATTCACCCCTCCACTTT.

V gene TRBV4-1 combines with J gene TRBJ1-3; 10 positions match TRBD1. The V and J ends lost 4 bases and 1 base, in that order; junction bases with no gene match: 7. The germline CDR1 and CDR2 sequences are MGHRA and YSYEKL. The CDR3 totals 17 residues. In nucleotides, the CDR3 is TGCGCCAGCAGCCGGCCGGGACAGGGGTCTTCTGGAAACACCATATATTTT. Amino acids: CASSRPGQGSSGNTIYF.

V and J are TRBV13 and TRBJ1-1; no reliable D call. This CDR3 spans 13 amino acids. Trimming cost V 7 bases and J 4 bases, with 13 bases left between them. CDR1 and CDR2 from the germline V gene are PRHDT and FYEKMQ (reference sequence). DNA of the CDR3: TGTGCCAGCAAAATCGGCATCAGCACTGAAGCTTTCTTT. It specifies CASKIGISTEAFF.

This chain joins TRBV6-6 and TRBJ2-7; weak D call: TRBD1 (7 bases). The CDR3 extends over 13 amino acids. Germline CDR1 reads MNHNY; CDR2 reads SVGAGI (reference sequence). V gave up 5 bases and J gave up 7 bases, with 15 bases separating them. The CDR3 coding sequence is TGTGCCAGCAGTGACAGGGCGGCGGGGGAGCAGTACTTC. Amino acids: CASSDRAAGEQYF.

This chain connects TRBV5-1 to TRBJ2-1; D remains unclear. Trimming removed 4 bases at V and 7 bases at J, with 18 bases between. Germline-derived CDR1 and CDR2 are SGHRS and YFSETQ. CDR3 length: 15 amino acids. The CDR3 sequence is CASSLRMGPTNEQFF. Here the CDR3 DNA reads TGCGCCAGCAGCCTTCGTATGGGCCCGACGAATGAGCAGTTCTTC.

V and J are TRBV20-1 and TRBJ1-2; D call uncertain. Trimming cost V 6 bases and J 8 bases, with 13 bases left between them. This CDR3 spans 11 amino acids. Per germline, CDR1 DFQATT and CDR2 SNEGSKA (reference sequence). The CDR3 coding sequence is TGCAGTGCCCAAAAGATCGAGGGCTACACCTTC. It yields the protein CSAQKIEGYTF.

The chain joins TRBV5-6 to TRBJ1-2; D call uncertain. CDR1 is SGHDT and CDR2 is YYEEEE in the germline V gene. The CDR3 consists of 13 residues. With 4 bases removed from V and 5 bases from J, the gap between germline ends came to 12 bases. The CDR3: CASSLGSTYGYTF. CDR3 coding DNA: TGTGCCAGCAGCCTGGGATCGACTTATGGCTACACCTTC.

This clone was picked up a small number of times. This chain links TRBV7-9 with TRBJ1-6; D uncertain. This CDR3 region has 18 residues. Trimming cost V 4 bases and J 0 bases, with 16 bases left between them. CDR1 is SEHNR and CDR2 is FQNEAQ in the germline V gene (reference sequence). CDR3 sequence: CASSSPDGKSSYNSPLHF. The CDR3 DNA is TGTGCCAGCAGCTCACCTGACGGGAAGAGCTCCTATAATTCACCCCTCCACTTT.

This chain connects TRBV6-1 to TRBJ2-7, with D perhaps being TRBD1 or TRBD2 (6 bases each). The CDR3 runs 13 residues. Trimming left V 8 bases short and J 6 bases short, with 17 bases between. Looked up from germline, CDR1 is MNHNS and CDR2 is SASEGT. The CDR3 sequence: CASSLRGRPEQYF. The CDR3 DNA follows: TGTGCCAGCTCTCTCCGGGGGCGGCCCGAGCAGTACTTC.

This clone was observed a single time. V gene TRBV19 combines with J gene TRBJ1-1; 9 nucleotides align to TRBD1. The CDR3 loop spans 15 amino acids. Germline lookup yields CDR1 LNHDA and CDR2 SQIVND (reference sequence). Losses at the gene ends were 5 bases for V and 4 bases for J; bases not matched to a gene: 8. The CDR3 DNA is TGTGCCAGTAGTGGAGACAGGGGGTGGGGCACTGAAGCTTTCTTT. This encodes CASSGDRGWGTEAFF.

The V gene is TRBV11-3, the J gene TRBJ1-2; TRBD1 is a possible D gene (5 bases). V shed 5 bases and J shed 2 bases, with 15 bases lying between them. The CDR3 totals 15 residues. The germline CDR1 and CDR2 sequences are SGHNT and YENEEA. The CDR3 loop is CASSLGTLQNYGYTF. CDR3 coding DNA: TGTGCCAGCAGCCTTGGGACCTTGCAGAACTATGGCTACACCTTC.

The rearrangement uses TRBV7-9 and TRBJ2-6, with D possibly TRBD1 on 5 matching bases. Germline values: CDR1 SEHNR, CDR2 FQNEAQ (reference sequence). Trimming took 5 bases from V and 1 from J, leaving 9 bases between them. The length of the CDR3 is 15 residues. The CDR3 protein is CASSRRQSGANVLTF. Here the CDR3 DNA reads TGTGCCAGCAGCAGGAGACAGTCTGGGGCCAACGTCCTGACTTTC. The full variable domain, with the rest looked up from reference TRBV7-9 and TRBJ2-6, is DTGVSQNPRHKITKRGQNVTFRCDPISEHNRLYWYRQTLGQGPEFLTYFQNEAQLEKSRLLSDRFSAERPKGSFSTLEIQRTEQGDSAMYLCASSRRQSGANVLTFGAGSRLTVL.

This sequence joins TRBV28 and TRBJ1-1, with 8 bases matching TRBD1. The V gene end was trimmed by 5 bases and the J gene end by 6 bases; junction bases not matched to a gene: 8. The CDR3 has 14 residues. From germline, CDR1 is MDHEN and CDR2 SYDVKM. CDR3 DNA sequence: TGTGCCAGCAGTGAACAGGGGGAGGAACCTGAAGCTTTCTTT. Its protein is CASSEQGEEPEAFF.

This sequence joins TRBV7-9 and TRBJ1-5, with D maybe TRBD1 (5 bases). The CDR3 loop spans 14 amino acids. CDR1 and CDR2 (germline): SEHNR, FQNEAQ (reference sequence). The germline V and J ends were trimmed by 1 base and 8 bases, with 12 bases remaining between them. The CDR3 is CASSLGQKSEPQHF. CDR3 DNA sequence: TGTGCCAGCAGCTTAGGACAGAAAAGTGAGCCCCAGCATTTT. Based on the CDR3 plus reference TRBV7-9 and TRBJ1-5, the full variable domain is DTGVSQNPRHKITKRGQNVTFRCDPISEHNRLYWYRQTLGQGPEFLTYFQNEAQLEKSRLLSDRFSAERPKGSFSTLEIQRTEQGDSAMYLCASSLGQKSEPQHFGDGTRLSIL.

This clone was picked up one time. The CDR3: CASPDGEETQYF. The CDR3, as DNA: TGTGCCAGCCCGGACGGAGAAGAGACCCAGTACTTC. The gene calls are TRBV27 and TRBJ2-5; D is unclear. V lost 8 bases, J lost 3 bases, and 10 bases lay in between. The CDR3 consists of 12 residues. In germline, CDR1 is MNHEY, CDR2 SMNVEV (reference sequence).

V gene TRBV14 combines with J gene TRBJ1-5, with D perhaps TRBD1 (6 bases). This CDR3 has 18 residues. In germline, CDR1 is SGHDN, CDR2 FVKESK. V was clipped by 10 bases and J by 0 bases, with 25 bases between them. Here the CDR3 DNA reads TGTGCCATCGTCGGACAGTTCCGCCAGTTTTATAGCAATCAGCCCCAGCATTTT. Protein product: CAIVGQFRQFYSNQPQHF.

The chain combines TRBV6-5 with TRBJ2-5; 9 bases map to TRBD2. The trim removed 2 bases at V and 8 bases at J, leaving 3 bases unmatched. The V gene's germline CDR1 is MNHEY and CDR2 SVGAGI. The CDR3 has 13 residues. The DNA for the CDR3 is TGTGCCAGCAGTTACAGAGCGGGGGGTACCCAGTACTTC. Translating it yields CASSYRAGGTQYF.

This clone has more than one count but fewer than ten. This chain uses TRBV11-2 with TRBJ2-2, with D perhaps matching TRBD2 (6 bases). Trimming took 2 bases from V and 6 from J, leaving 16 bases between them. Germline CDR1 reads SGHAT; CDR2 reads FQNNGV. This CDR3 is built from 16 residues. In nucleotides, the CDR3 is TGTGCCAGCAGCTTAAATCGTCGGAGGGAGGCCGGGGAGCTGTTTTTT. It is translated as CASSLNRRREAGELFF.

The V and J genes are TRBV4-3 and TRBJ2-1; 9 bases agree with TRBD2. The V and J ends lost 1 base and 9 bases, in that order; junction bases with no gene match: 7. The germline V gene has CDR1 LGHNA and CDR2 YSLEER. The CDR3 length is 15 residues. CDR3 coding DNA: TGCGCCAGCAGCCAAGCGGGAGGACTAGCGACTGAGCAGTTCTTC. Amino acids: CASSQAGGLATEQFF.

This chain joins TRBV7-8 and TRBJ1-1; tentatively, D is TRBD1 (6 bases). Trimming stripped 6 bases from V and 3 bases from J, with 14 bases between. The CDR3 is made up of 14 amino acids. Germline V gives CDR1 SGHVS, CDR2 FQNEAQ. CDR3 sequence reads: CASSLTGGDTEAFF. CDR3 DNA sequence: TGTGCCAGCAGTTTGACAGGCGGGGACACTGAAGCTTTCTTT.

This chain joins TRBV29-1 and TRBJ1-2, with a possible D match to TRBD1 (6 bases). V gave up 0 bases and J gave up 4 bases, with 9 bases separating them. This CDR3 comprises 13 residues. In germline, CDR1 is SQVTM, CDR2 ANQGSEA. CDR3 DNA sequence: TGCAGCGTTGAAGAGGGGGCGATCTATGGCTACACCTTC. Translation: CSVEEGAIYGYTF.

V and J are TRBV29-1 and TRBJ2-3; the D gene is possibly TRBD2 (6 bases). Per the germline V gene, CDR1 is SQVTM and CDR2 is ANQGSEA. The ends were cut back, 7 bases at V and 4 bases at J, with 12 bases in the middle. The CDR3 is made up of 12 amino acids. CDR3 DNA sequence: TGCAGCGCCATCGCGGGACCAGATACGCAGTATTTT. Its translation: CSAIAGPDTQYF.

Concerning this clone itself: Sequence at one end of the junction differs from germline and may be a read error. The CDR3 bases are TGTGCCGGCAGGTCAGAAAGGTGGAACACTGAAGCTTTCTTT. Amino acid sequence: CAGRSERWNTEAFF. The V gene is TRBV6-5, the J gene TRBJ1-1; D not certain. Germline V gives CDR1 MNHEY, CDR2 SVGAGI. This CDR3 contains 14 residues.

This clone was observed a few times. V usage is TRBV6-5 and J usage is TRBJ2-7; D perhaps matches TRBD1 (6 bases). Between the trimmed V and J ends, which lost 5 bases and 4 bases, there was a span of 9 bases. CDR3 length: 12 amino acids. Germline CDR1 is MNHEY and CDR2 is SVGAGI. CDR3 DNA: TGTGCCAGCAGTATGAGGGGGTACGAGCAGTACTTC. Translating gives CASSMRGYEQYF.

The J gene is TRBJ2-1, the V gene TRBV5-1; unclear D gene. The CDR3 has 13 residues. Trimming cost V 0 bases and J 9 bases, with 10 bases left between them. The V gene's germline CDR1 is SGHRS and CDR2 YFSETQ. CDR3 DNA sequence: TGCGCCAGCAGCTTGGCCGTCGGCCGTGAGCAGTTCTTC. It encodes CASSLAVGREQFF.